This TCR beta chain was captured by sequencing in a study of CDR3 diversity in severe acne (dated 2019 in TCRdb). Library preparation used PCR. Reads for this sample came from an Illumina HiSeq 2000. Through fastp at Q25 and MiXCR, TCRdb rebuilt clones from the public reads, retaining in-frame beta chains. Each entry merges the rows of one CDR3 protein and shows their most common DNA and genes. This sample comprises 84,000 or so distinct CDR3 sequences, roughly half of them detected only once. The ten top clones hold about a tenth of the sample. A word on this clonotype: The antigen it binds to is not known. No much larger clone is present one base from it, and per-base qualities are unavailable.

Looking up the germline V gene (reference sequence) yields CDR1 LNHDA and CDR2 SQIVND. V loses 5 bases at its end and J loses 6 bases; junction bases beyond the gene matches: 11. Inclusive of the bounding cysteine and phenylalanine, the CDR3 is 15 residues long. Solely the CDR3 DNA is kept, with 45 bases framed from the first base. The sample comprised blood. This TCR derives from a male donor in good health, serving as a control. This receptor chain uses TRBV19 and TRBJ2-7; TRBD2 fits 9 bases in the junction. The nucleotide sequence reads as follows: TGTGCCAGTAGTTTCTCTAGCGGGACCTTCTCCGAGCAGTACTTC. This codes for CASSFSSGTFSEQYF.